Listed below are T cell receptor beta chains from one sample, sequenced in a study of CD8 T cells in Susac syndrome. TCRdb called the immunoSEQ multiplex PCR reads again in MiXCR, with one record for every CDR3 protein. The data show more than 150,000 distinct CDR3 sequences, about 96% seen once. The source material was CD4+ T cells from PBMCs. Source of these receptors: a human donor with Susac syndrome. CDR3s include the opening cysteine and the closing phenylalanine or tryptophan. Each record gives: V gene, J gene, D gene, clone size, CDR3 protein, CDR3 DNA. The D gene is left open where the match is weak. Size tells how often a clone was seen (once, few, many) or the class of an expanded clone, and some rows leave it out.

>TRBV30|TRBJ2-7|NA|NA
CAWSGRGPRAYEQYF
TGTGCCTGGAGTGGCCGGGGTCCGAGGGCCTACGAGCAGTACTTC
>TRBV20-1|TRBJ2-1|TRBD2|NA
CSAVSGGAVTEQFF
TGCAGTGCTGTGAGCGGGGGGGCCGTCACTGAGCAGTTCTTC
>TRBV4-3|TRBJ2-1|NA|NA
CASSQVSYSYNEQFF
TGCGCCAGCAGCCAAGTTTCCTACTCCTACAATGAGCAGTTCTTC
>TRBV29-1|TRBJ1-5|NA|NA
CSVGHLNQPQHF
TGCAGCGTTGGACACCTCAATCAGCCCCAGCATTTT
>TRBV29-1|TRBJ1-1|TRBD1|NA
CSAVRDRDTEAFF
TGCAGCGCTGTTAGGGACAGGGACACTGAAGCTTTCTTT
>TRBV29-1|TRBJ1-2|TRBD1|NA
CSVIGQGALGGYTF
TGCAGCGTCATCGGCCAGGGGGCGCTCGGCGGCTACACCTTC
>TRBV9|TRBJ1-5|TRBD1|NA
CASSPTGQADQPQHF
TGTGCCAGCAGCCCGACAGGGCAAGCGGATCAGCCCCAGCATTTT
>TRBV20-1|TRBJ2-7|NA|NA
CSAHARGDSEQYF
TGCAGTGCTCACGCCAGGGGAGATAGCGAGCAGTACTTC
>TRBV3-1|TRBJ2-1|NA|NA
CASSQGTHREQFF
TGTGCCAGCAGCCAAGGGACTCACAGGGAGCAGTTCTTC
>TRBV29-1|TRBJ2-7|NA|NA
CSVEGRGPRPYEQYF
TGCAGCGTTGAGGGCCGGGGTCCGAGGCCCTACGAGCAGTACTTC
>TRBV6-2/TRBV6-3|TRBJ2-1|NA|once
CASSFPGLPDNEQFF
TGTGCCAGCAGTTTCCCCGGGCTGCCGGACAATGAGCAGTTCTTC
>TRBV28|TRBJ1-1|TRBD1|once
CASTPGTGANTEAFF
TGTGCCAGCACCCCTGGGACAGGCGCGAACACTGAAGCTTTCTTT
>TRBV5-4|TRBJ2-1|NA|NA
CASSYRRRENNEQFF
TGTGCCAGCAGCTATAGGCGCCGGGAGAACAATGAGCAGTTCTTC
>TRBV6-1|TRBJ2-1|NA|NA
CASSDTPGLPYNEQFF
TGTGCCAGCAGCGACACCCCGGGACTGCCCTACAATGAGCAGTTCTTC
>TRBV24-1|TRBJ2-1|TRBD2|NA
CATSDPPSGGNNEQFF
TGTGCCACCAGTGACCCGCCTAGCGGGGGGAACAATGAGCAGTTCTTC
>TRBV30|TRBJ1-1|NA|NA
CAWSSWGADTEAFF
TGTGCCTGGAGTTCATGGGGGGCGGACACTGAAGCTTTCTTT
>TRBV7-2|TRBJ2-7|NA|NA
CASSLTKNYEQYF
TGTGCCAGCAGCTTGACCAAGAACTACGAGCAGTACTTC
>TRBV3-1|TRBJ2-7|TRBD2|NA
CASSLSAGGFDEQYF
TGTGCCAGCAGCCTCTCAGCGGGAGGGTTCGACGAGCAGTACTTC
>TRBV11-2|TRBJ2-4|NA|NA
CASSLMPGKNIQYF
TGTGCCAGCAGCTTAATGCCCGGGAAAAACATTCAGTACTTC
>TRBV20-1|TRBJ2-3|NA|NA
CSASPGTWGTDTQYF
TGCAGTGCTAGTCCTGGGACGTGGGGCACAGATACGCAGTATTTT
>TRBV20-1|TRBJ2-2|TRBD2|NA
CSARLAGTTTGELFF
TGCAGTGCGCGACTAGCGGGGACGACCACCGGGGAGCTGTTTTTT
>TRBV2|TRBJ1-2|NA|NA
CASSWTEGYGYTF
TGTGCCAGCAGTTGGACAGAGGGCTATGGCTACACCTTC
>TRBV5-1|TRBJ2-6|NA|NA
CASSLGTGPPGANVLTF
TGCGCCAGCAGCTTGGGTACAGGACCCCCTGGGGCCAACGTCCTGACTTTC
>TRBV12-3/TRBV12-4|TRBJ2-1|NA|NA
CASSRGGIQGGNNEQFF
TGTGCCAGCAGTCGGGGAGGGATCCAGGGGGGAAACAATGAGCAGTTCTTC
>TRBV5-1|TRBJ1-5|NA|NA
CASSLGQANQPQHF
TGCGCCAGCAGCTTGGGGCAGGCAAATCAGCCCCAGCATTTT
>TRBV6-2/TRBV6-3|TRBJ1-2|NA|NA
CASANHPVNDYGYTF
TGTGCCAGCGCGAACCACCCAGTGAACGACTATGGCTACACCTTC
>TRBV12-3/TRBV12-4|TRBJ1-5|NA|NA
CASSSRGWEGNQPQHF
TGTGCCAGCAGTTCACGCGGGTGGGAGGGCAATCAGCCCCAGCATTTT
>TRBV12-3/TRBV12-4|TRBJ1-5|NA|NA
CASSLGQGHQPQHF
TGTGCCAGCAGTTTGGGCCAGGGCCATCAGCCCCAGCATTTT
>TRBV5-4|TRBJ2-2|NA|NA
CASSLVAGATGELFF
TGTGCCAGCAGCTTGGTTGCAGGGGCCACCGGGGAGCTGTTTTTT
>TRBV28|TRBJ1-5|NA|NA
CASSLWVGDGNQPQHF
TGTGCCAGCAGTTTATGGGTGGGGGATGGCAATCAGCCCCAGCATTTT
>TRBV19|TRBJ2-3|NA|NA
CAASSGATQYF
TGTGCCGCCTCCTCGGGGGCAACGCAGTATTTT
>TRBV12-5|TRBJ2-3|NA|once
CASGLGGAEITDTQYF
TGTGCTAGTGGTTTGGGGGGGGCAGAAATCACAGATACGCAGTATTTT
>TRBV18|TRBJ2-1|TRBD2|NA
CASSPIAGGNNEQFF
TGTGCCAGCTCACCCATAGCGGGGGGGAACAATGAGCAGTTCTTC
>TRBV30|TRBJ2-1|NA|NA
CAWSPGAAGEQFF
TGTGCCTGGAGTCCAGGCGCAGCTGGTGAGCAGTTCTTC
>TRBV2|TRBJ1-2|NA|NA
CASSEAQEGYTF
TGTGCCAGCAGTGAAGCGCAGGAGGGCTACACCTTC
>TRBV5-4|TRBJ2-6|NA|few
CASSLTAGANVLTF
TGTGCCAGCAGCCTAACGGCTGGGGCCAACGTCCTGACTTTC
>TRBV28|TRBJ1-6|NA|NA
CASSSLRGGGNSPLHF
TGTGCCAGCAGTTCCCTTAGGGGAGGCGGTAATTCACCCCTCCACTTT
>TRBV20-1|TRBJ2-1|NA|NA
CSAGTPGRWGNEQFF
TGCAGTGCTGGAACCCCGGGACGCTGGGGAAATGAGCAGTTCTTC
>TRBV29-1|TRBJ2-7|NA|few
CSVVSHPRFPHEQYF
TGCAGCGTTGTAAGCCATCCCCGCTTTCCCCACGAGCAGTACTTC
>TRBV6-2/TRBV6-3|TRBJ1-4|NA|NA
CASRRTARATNEKLFF
TGTGCCAGCAGGCGGACAGCGAGAGCAACTAATGAAAAACTGTTTTTT
>TRBV29-1|TRBJ1-6|NA|NA
CSAKYDTNSPLHF
TGCAGCGCCAAATACGACACAAATTCACCCCTCCACTTT
>TRBV4-3|TRBJ2-1|NA|NA
CASSQENAWDNEQFF
TGCGCCAGCAGCCAAGAGAACGCTTGGGACAATGAGCAGTTCTTC
>TRBV29-1|TRBJ2-1|NA|NA
CSVERGAGNEQFF
TGCAGCGTTGAAAGAGGGGCGGGGAATGAGCAGTTCTTC
>TRBV6-5|TRBJ1-3|NA|NA
CASSSGGEGNTIYF
TGTGCCAGCAGTTCGGGCGGGGAGGGAAACACCATATATTTT
>TRBV6-2/TRBV6-3|TRBJ2-7|TRBD2|NA
CASSPTAGANYEQYF
TGTGCCAGCAGTCCAACAGCGGGAGCAAACTACGAGCAGTACTTC
>TRBV2|TRBJ2-5|TRBD2|NA
CASMASGSQETQYF
TGTGCCAGCATGGCTAGCGGGAGTCAAGAGACCCAGTACTTC
>TRBV5-1|TRBJ2-3|TRBD2|NA
CASSSLGGGTDTQYF
TGCGCCAGCAGCTCTCTGGGAGGGGGCACAGATACGCAGTATTTT
>TRBV6-2/TRBV6-3|TRBJ1-6|NA|NA
CASRGLSPLHF
TGTGCCAGCAGGGGGCTTTCACCCCTCCACTTT
>TRBV7-9|TRBJ1-6|NA|NA
CASSSPGHRISPLHF
TGTGCCAGCAGCTCCCCGGGACACAGAATTTCACCCCTCCACTTT
>TRBV14|TRBJ2-5|NA|NA
CASSQYSELQETQYF
TGTGCCAGCAGCCAATACTCGGAGCTACAAGAGACCCAGTACTTC